A single sample is the source of the 21 T cell receptor beta chains below, sequenced in a study of human T cells and chemical hapten exposure (dated by TCRdb to 2020 to 2023). The method was RACE. Sequenced using a NextSeq 500. TCRdb cleaned the public reads at Q25 with fastp, built clones with MiXCR and kept in-frame beta chains. Merged by CDR3 protein, the rows form single entries marked with the most common genes and DNA. This sample comprises some 110,000 distinct CDR3 sequences, 9% to 14% of them detected only once. Over 1.1% of the sample goes to the ten largest clones. The sample's time point, from its label and the paper: patch test 1, 2 weeks after DPC sensitization. The meaning of the sample's treatment or condition label: therapeutic diphenylcyclopropenone sensitization with weekly scalp DPC. This specimen was whole blood, taken in connection with sensitization to the hapten diphenylcyclopropenone (DPC). The receptor set was obtained from a woman in her forties or fifties with alopecia areata. Some clones in this sample may be carry-over from other donors' samples.

This clonotype has ten or more counts. The chain links TRBV6-6 to TRBJ2-3; D is unresolved. The germline V and J ends were trimmed by 7 bases and 0 bases, with 20 bases remaining between them. The CDR3 sequence is 17 residues long. Germline V gene data show CDR1 as MNHNY and CDR2 as SVGAGI (reference sequence). The CDR3 sequence: CASTGRRGYSSTDTQYF. CDR3 DNA sequence: TGTGCCAGCACAGGCAGGAGAGGATACTCTAGCACAGATACGCAGTATTTT.

At least ten counts were recorded for this clonotype. This chain joins TRBV18 and TRBJ1-1; no firm D call. Looked up from germline, CDR1 is KGHSH and CDR2 is LQKENI. The ends were cut back, 3 bases at V and 4 bases at J, with 6 bases in the middle. CDR3 length equals 12 residues. The CDR3 coding sequence is TGTGCCAGCTCACCGGTGCGCACTGAAGCTTTCTTT. This encodes CASSPVRTEAFF.

The J gene is TRBJ1-2, the V gene TRBV7-2; no clear D gene. Germline V gene data show CDR1 as SGHTA and CDR2 as FQGNSA. The CDR3 runs to 13 residues. Trimming stripped 1 base from V and 4 bases from J, with 7 bases between. The CDR3 DNA reads TGTGCCAGCAGCTTAGTCTGGATCTATGGCTACACCTTC. This encodes CASSLVWIYGYTF.

This clonotype has only a few counts. The chain recombines TRBV3-1 with TRBJ2-1; 10 nucleotides align to TRBD2. The CDR3 spans 14 residues. Trimming cost V 4 bases and J 7 bases; bases outside gene matches: 4. From germline, CDR1 is LGHDT and CDR2 YNNKEL (reference sequence). CDR3 nucleotides: TGTGCCAGCAGCCTTCGTAGCGGGGGGAATGAGCAGTTCTTC. It codes for CASSLRSGGNEQFF.

This chain uses TRBV20-1 with TRBJ1-1, with 7 positions matching TRBD1. CDR1 DFQATT and CDR2 SNEGSKA come from the germline V gene (reference sequence). After removal of 2 bases from V and 3 bases from J, the junction contained 6 bases not matched to a gene. The CDR3 is 14 amino acids. The CDR3 bases are TGCAGTGCTAGAACCCCACAGGGGCACACTGAAGCTTTCTTT. Amino acid sequence: CSARTPQGHTEAFF.

This clonotype was seen ten or more times. The chain couples TRBV18 to TRBJ1-2; 10 bases are shared with TRBD1. The CDR3 sequence is 17 residues long. Germline assignment: CDR1 KGHSH and CDR2 LQKENI. V lost 6 bases and J lost 4; bases outside the gene matches: 14. Here the CDR3 reads CASSPGTGAQGPYGYTF. The CDR3 bases are TGTGCCAGCTCGCCCGGGACAGGGGCCCAGGGCCCCTATGGCTACACCTTC. The whole variable domain, filled in from reference TRBV18 and TRBJ1-2, reads NAGVMQNPRHLVRRRGQEARLRCSPMKGHSHVYWYRQLPEEGLKFMVYLQKENIIDESGMPKERFSAEFPKEGPSILRIQQVVRGDSAAYFCASSPGTGAQGPYGYTFGSGTRLTVV.

This clonotype turned up a few times. V usage is TRBV7-8 and J usage is TRBJ2-1, with D perhaps given as TRBD1 or TRBD2 (5 bases each). The length of the CDR3 is 17 residues. Trimming took off 1 base at V and 0 bases at J, with 13 bases between the two ends. The germline V gene has CDR1 SGHVS and CDR2 FQNEAQ. CDR3 sequence: CASSLERGRSSYNEQFF. The CDR3 DNA sequence: TGTGCCAGCAGCTTAGAACGGGGCAGGAGCTCCTACAATGAGCAGTTCTTC. Full variable domain (rest looked up from reference TRBV7-8 and TRBJ2-1): GAGVSQSPRYKVAKRGQDVALRCDPISGHVSLFWYQQALGQGPEFLTYFQNEAQLDKSGLPSDRFFAERPEGSVSTLKIQRTQQEDSAVYLCASSLERGRSSYNEQFFGPGTRLTVL.

Only a few counts were recorded for this clonotype. V usage is TRBV27 and J usage is TRBJ1-3; no clear D. This CDR3 is 16 amino acids long. Germline CDR1 MNHEY, CDR2 SMNVEV (reference sequence). Trimming cost V 2 bases and J 4 bases, with 15 bases left between them. CDR3 region: CASSLDGRRRGNTIYF. As DNA, the CDR3 is TGTGCCAGCAGTTTAGACGGGCGAAGGAGGGGAAACACCATATATTTT.

This clonotype was seen a few times. The rearrangement uses TRBV28 and TRBJ1-5, with no clear D. Germline V lookup: CDR1 MDHEN, CDR2 SYDVKM. Trimming took 7 bases from V and 5 from J, leaving 9 bases between them. The CDR3 runs 12 residues. The CDR3: CASMRSDQPQHF. For the CDR3, the DNA is TGTGCCAGCATGCGTTCAGATCAGCCCCAGCATTTT.

The sample holds a few counts of this clonotype. The chain has TRBV18 and TRBJ1-1; D is undetermined. V lost 3 bases to trimming and J lost 2 bases, with 10 bases between them. Germline loops: CDR1 KGHSH, CDR2 LQKENI. This CDR3 region has 14 residues. CDR3 nucleotides: TGTGCCAGCTCACCTCCGGTCACTAACACTGAAGCTTTCTTT. Translation gives CASSPPVTNTEAFF.

The chain couples TRBV11-2 to TRBJ2-1, with 11 bases that match TRBD2. There are 15 residues in the CDR3. Unmatched junction bases numbered 0, after V lost 1 base and J lost 4 bases. CDR1 is SGHAT and CDR2 is FQNNGV in the germline V gene. CDR3 sequence (DNA): TGTGCCAGCAGCTTAGTAGCGGGGGGGTACAATGAGCAGTTCTTC. As protein: CASSLVAGGYNEQFF.

The chain combines TRBV29-1 with TRBJ2-1; D may be TRBD2 (6 bases). The germline V gene has CDR1 SQVTM and CDR2 ANQGSEA. The CDR3 is 12 residues long. The V end lost 6 bases, the J end lost 5 bases, and 11 bases lay between the germline ends. Here the CDR3 reads CSVTRTDNEQFF. CDR3 bases: TGCAGCGTGACTAGGACCGACAATGAGCAGTTCTTC.

The gene calls are TRBV5-6 and TRBJ2-5; 7 bases are shared with TRBD2. Germline-derived CDR1 and CDR2 are SGHDT and YYEEEE. Trimming cost V 6 bases and J 5 bases; bases outside gene matches: 13. This CDR3 is 15 amino acids long. In DNA form, the CDR3 reads TGTGCCAGCAACCTGATGGCACTAGCGAGTGAGACCCAGTACTTC. Encoded protein: CASNLMALASETQYF.

In this sample, this clonotype turned up many times. This chain connects TRBV12-3 or TRBV12-4 to TRBJ1-4; D not certain. Between the trimmed V and J ends, which lost 3 bases and 4 bases, there was a span of 9 bases. This CDR3 is built from 14 residues. DNA of the CDR3: TGTGCCAGCAGTTTCGGACTCCTTAATGAAAAACTGTTTTTT. Translation gives CASSFGLLNEKLFF.

V and J are TRBV20-1 and TRBJ1-3; tentatively, D is TRBD1 (5 bases). In germline, CDR1 is DFQATT, CDR2 SNEGSKA (reference sequence). Trimming left V 6 bases short and J 0 bases short, with 15 bases between. The CDR3 consists of 15 residues. Written as DNA, the CDR3 is TGCAGTGCAGAGAACCGGGGGGGCTCTGGAAACACCATATATTTT. Protein product: CSAENRGGSGNTIYF.

The J gene is TRBJ1-1, the V gene TRBV5-1; D unresolved. V was trimmed by 2 bases and J by 0 bases, leaving 8 bases between them. The CDR3 is 14 residues long. Germline V CDR1 and CDR2: SGHRS, YFSETQ. DNA of the CDR3: TGCGCCAGCAGCTTACAGAATATGAACACTGAAGCTTTCTTT. Its protein product is CASSLQNMNTEAFF.

V usage is TRBV9 and J usage is TRBJ1-1, with no clear D. Germline CDR1 and CDR2: SGDLS and YYNGEE. This CDR3 has 16 amino acids. Between the trimmed V and J ends, which lost 0 bases and 0 bases, there was a span of 12 bases. Here the CDR3 DNA reads TGTGCCAGCAGCGTAGTAAGAAGGCTTCTGAACACTGAAGCTTTCTTT. Its protein is CASSVVRRLLNTEAFF.

The chain has TRBV20-1 and TRBJ2-1; TRBD2 matches at 12 bases. V dropped 5 bases and J dropped 7; count of bases not matched to a gene: 6. The CDR3 totals 14 residues. Germline assignment: CDR1 DFQATT and CDR2 SNEGSKA (reference sequence). In nucleotides, the CDR3 is TGCAGTGCTCGACTAGCGGGGGTTACGAATGAGCAGTTCTTC. Amino acids: CSARLAGVTNEQFF.

A few counts support this clonotype. The J gene is TRBJ1-1, the V gene TRBV28; D uncertain. The V end was cut by 7 bases, the J end by 1 base, with 7 bases between. This CDR3 contains 12 residues. Germline loops: CDR1 MDHEN, CDR2 SYDVKM. CDR3 amino acids: CASKIPNTEAFF. The CDR3 DNA sequence: TGTGCCAGCAAAATCCCGAACACTGAAGCTTTCTTT.

This clonotype was recorded many times. The V gene is TRBV7-9, the J gene TRBJ1-2, with D possibly matching TRBD1 (5 bases). Trimming cost V 4 bases and J 8 bases, with 14 bases left between them. CDR3 length: 13 amino acids. Germline assignment: CDR1 SEHNR and CDR2 FQNEAQ (reference sequence). CDR3 nucleotides: TGTGCCAGCAGCTCACAGGACTCCGTAGGCTACACCTTC. Translated, it gives CASSSQDSVGYTF. Combining the CDR3 with reference TRBV7-9 and TRBJ1-2 gives the whole variable domain DTGVSQNPRHKITKRGQNVTFRCDPISEHNRLYWYRQTLGQGPEFLTYFQNEAQLEKSRLLSDRFSAERPKGSFSTLEIQRTEQGDSAMYLCASSSQDSVGYTFGSGTRLTVV.

The chain has TRBV6-5 and TRBJ2-7; D is unclear. V was pared by 6 bases and J by 3 bases, with 6 bases between. The CDR3 consists of 11 residues. CDR1 is MNHEY and CDR2 is SVGAGI in the germline V gene. The CDR3 reads CASRSDYEQYF. The CDR3, as DNA: TGTGCCAGCAGATCAGACTACGAGCAGTACTTC.